This TCR beta chain was retrieved from a study of cytomegalovirus exposure and HLA in healthy donors. Trimming pared 3 bases from V and 2 bases from J, leaving 8 bases between. This CDR3 is 13 amino acids long. Per the germline V gene, CDR1 is WNHNN and CDR2 is SYGVQD (reference sequence). Sequencing used immunoSEQ multiplex PCR; TCRdb keeps in-frame clones, though not all of them. Of 100,000 to 150,000 clones in the sample, roughly 89% were seen once. Regarding this clone: What it binds is not known.

Study observations and caveats: The tendency of first-cohort TCR clusters to co-occur in the roughly 130 validation repertoires emerged from a later analysis. Most observed TCR sequences were rare, whereas some public TCRs were detected in many donors. Cytomegalovirus-associated TCR beta chains were listed, numbering around 150.

The origin of this receptor is a woman aged 18-29 years in good health and CMV-seronegative. The rearrangement links TRBV10-1 to TRBJ2-7; the D gene is possibly TRBD1 (5 bases). Sequencing was done on a sample of PBMCs. The CDR3 loop is CASSEDRTYEQYF. For the CDR3, the DNA is TGCGCCAGCAGTGAAGACAGAACCTACGAGCAGTACTTC.